Listed below are T cell receptor beta chains from one sample, sequenced in a study of blood T cell repertoires in COVID-19. Sequencing used immunoSEQ multiplex PCR; TCRdb keeps in-frame clones, though not all of them. There are more than 95,000 clones in the sample; 90% occur only once, and less than 2% lies in the top ten. The specimen was peripheral blood. The receptors stem from a man between 60 and 75 years old with acute or convalescent COVID-19. Both conserved end residues are part of each CDR3. Fields, in order: D gene, V gene, clone size, J gene, CDR3 DNA, CDR3 protein. A D gene is named only where the DNA matches it firmly. The listing skips clone size in some rows; elsewhere it reads once, few, many or a size class.

>TRBD1|TRBV5-1|.|TRBJ2-2
TGCGCCAGCAGCTTAACGACAGGGGCGGGCACCGGGGAGCTGTTTTTT
CASSLTTGAGTGELFF
>.|TRBV12-3/TRBV12-4|.|TRBJ1-4
TGTGCCAGCAGTTTCAGGGCGGATGAAAAACTGTTTTTT
CASSFRADEKLFF
>.|TRBV10-2|.|TRBJ1-2
TGCGCCAGCAGTGAGCCACAGAGGGCTGGCTATGGCTACACCTTC
CASSEPQRAGYGYTF
>TRBD1|TRBV18|.|TRBJ1-2
TGTGCCAGCTCTGCCGGGACAGGGGGCGACTATGGCTACACCTTC
CASSAGTGGDYGYTF
>.|TRBV12-5|.|TRBJ1-4
TGTGCTAGTGGTCCCGACTCAACTAATGAAAAACTGTTTTTT
CASGPDSTNEKLFF
>.|TRBV2|.|TRBJ1-1
TGTGCCAGCAGCCAAGACAGAACTGAAGCTTTCTTT
CASSQDRTEAFF
>.|TRBV12-3/TRBV12-4|.|TRBJ1-1
TGTGCCAGCAGTCTTCGGGTGGACACTGAAGCTTTCTTT
CASSLRVDTEAFF
>TRBD2|TRBV9|once|TRBJ2-1
TGTGCCAGCAGCGTAGGTGGGACTAGCGGGGCTCTCAATGAGCAGTTCTTC
CASSVGGTSGALNEQFF
>TRBD1|TRBV5-1|.|TRBJ1-1
TGCGCCAGCAGCTTACAGGGGTACTTTCCGAACACTGAAGCTTTCTTT
CASSLQGYFPNTEAFF
>TRBD2|TRBV5-1|.|TRBJ2-5
TGCGCCAGCAGCTTGGTAGGGACTAGAGAGACCCAGTACTTC
CASSLVGTRETQYF
>.|TRBV28|.|TRBJ2-7
TGTGCCAGCACCAAAGGGGGCTCCTACGAGCAGTACTTC
CASTKGGSYEQYF
>.|TRBV6-5|.|TRBJ1-1
TGTGCCACCTACCAAGAGGGCACGAAGCAAGTTTTCTTT
CATYQEGTKQVFF
>.|TRBV11-1|.|TRBJ1-6
TGTGCCAGCAGCTTAGGGGGCGGCCCCAATTCACCCCTCCACTTT
CASSLGGGPNSPLHF
>.|TRBV18|.|TRBJ1-1
TGTGCCAGCTCATTGGAGACAGTGAACACTGAAGCTTTCTTT
CASSLETVNTEAFF
>.|TRBV5-4|.|TRBJ2-7
TGTGCCAGCAGCCTCGAAGGCTTTCGGGACGAGCAGTACTTC
CASSLEGFRDEQYF
>.|TRBV7-2|.|TRBJ1-2
TGTGCCAGCAGCTTGGACAGCTATGGCTACACCTTC
CASSLDSYGYTF
>.|TRBV10-1|.|TRBJ1-4
TGCGCCAGCAGTGGTCGGCAGGGAAAACTGTTTTTT
CASSGRQGKLFF
>.|TRBV28|.|TRBJ2-1
TGTGCCAGCCACACAGAGTACAATGAGCAGTTCTTC
CASHTEYNEQFF
>TRBD2|TRBV11-1|few|TRBJ2-3
TGTGCCACCACTCCCGGCGGGGGGATCGCAGATACGCAGTATTTT
CATTPGGGIADTQYF
>TRBD1|TRBV5-1|.|TRBJ2-3
TGCGCCAGCAGCCTAGGACAGGGGAGCACAGATACGCAGTATTTT
CASSLGQGSTDTQYF
>TRBD1|TRBV10-3|.|TRBJ1-1
TGTGCCATCAGTGAGGCGGGACAGTACACTGAAGCTTTCTTT
CAISEAGQYTEAFF
>.|TRBV30|.|TRBJ1-2
TGTGCCTGGAGTCCTAATGCATACCGAGGGAATGGCTACACCTTC
CAWSPNAYRGNGYTF
>TRBD1|TRBV20-1|.|TRBJ1-6
TGCAGTGCTAGTCGTCAGGGGGCGCATAATTCACCCCTCCACTTT
CSASRQGAHNSPLHF
>TRBD1|TRBV5-1|once|TRBJ1-6
TGCGCCAGCAGCAAATGGACAGGCAATAATTCACCCCTCCACTTT
CASSKWTGNNSPLHF
>.|TRBV27|.|TRBJ1-4
TGTGCCAGCAGTCGCAGGGCGATAAAGGAAAAACTGTTTTTT
CASSRRAIKEKLFF
>.|TRBV5-1|.|TRBJ2-2
TGCGCCACCTCCCGGGACACCAACACCGGGGAGCTGTTTTTT
CATSRDTNTGELFF
>TRBD1|TRBV27|.|TRBJ1-1
TGTGCCAGCAGAAACACAGGGGGTGAAGCTTTCTTT
CASRNTGGEAFF
>.|TRBV12-3/TRBV12-4|.|TRBJ1-5
TGTGCCAGCAGGATCTCCGGACTGCAGCCCCAGCATTTT
CASRISGLQPQHF
>.|TRBV5-1|.|TRBJ1-1
TGCGCCAGCAGCTTGGCTGACGGGGTGGGCACTGAAGCTTTCTTT
CASSLADGVGTEAFF
>TRBD1|TRBV19|.|TRBJ2-7
TGTGCCAGTAGTAGACAGGGAGCCTACGAGCAGTACTTC
CASSRQGAYEQYF
>TRBD2|TRBV2|once|TRBJ2-3
TGTGCCAGCAAGGGACTAGACGGGCCAGATACGCAGTATTTT
CASKGLDGPDTQYF
>.|TRBV12-3/TRBV12-4|.|TRBJ1-2
TGTGCCAGCAGTTTACCCACGGGCTATGGCTACACCTTC
CASSLPTGYGYTF
>.|TRBV25-1|.|TRBJ1-2
TGTGCCAGCATGGGGAGGGCGGGAGGCTACACCTTC
CASMGRAGGYTF
>.|TRBV2|once|TRBJ1-1
TGTGCCAGCAGTCAGGGGAGGGGCACTGAAGCTTTCTTT
CASSQGRGTEAFF
>.|TRBV3-1/TRBV3-2|.|TRBJ1-1
TGTGCCAGCAGCCCTATAAGACAGGTGACGAACACTGAAGCTTTCTTT
CASSPIRQVTNTEAFF
>.|TRBV5-4|.|TRBJ2-1
TGTGCCAGCAGCTCCCGTTCTACGGACAATGAGCAGTTCTTC
CASSSRSTDNEQFF
>.|TRBV10-3|.|TRBJ1-6
TGTGCTTCTCGGGACTATAATTCACCCCTCCACTTT
CASRDYNSPLHF
>.|TRBV30|.|TRBJ1-5
TGTGCCTGGAGCGACCTCGCAGGGGAATATCAGCCCCAGCATTTT
CAWSDLAGEYQPQHF
>.|TRBV7-6|.|TRBJ1-3
TGTGCCAGCAGCTTAGGAACTGTTGGAAACACCATATATTTT
CASSLGTVGNTIYF
>TRBD1|TRBV18|.|TRBJ2-5
TGTGCCAGCTCACCACTGGGGACAGGGGGTTACCAAGAGACCCAGTACTTC
CASSPLGTGGYQETQYF
>.|TRBV5-6|.|TRBJ1-3
TGTGCCAGCAGCTTGTTGGGGGGGAGCTCTGGAAACACCATATATTTT
CASSLLGGSSGNTIYF
>.|TRBV14|.|TRBJ1-6
TGTGCCAGCAGCTCACGGACAGTTTCACCCCTCCACTTT
CASSSRTVSPLHF
>TRBD1|TRBV6-5|.|TRBJ1-5
TGTGCCAGCAGTTACTCCTGGACAGGGGGCAATCAGCCCCAGCATTTT
CASSYSWTGGNQPQHF
>.|TRBV29-1|.|TRBJ1-6
TGCAGCGTTAAACAGGGCTCCTATAATTCACCCCTCCACTTT
CSVKQGSYNSPLHF
>.|TRBV2|.|TRBJ1-1
TGTGCCAGCAGTGAAGGGTCCTTGAGGGACACTGAAGCTTTCTTT
CASSEGSLRDTEAFF
>.|TRBV5-8|.|TRBJ2-3
TGTGCCAGCAGCTTTAGGGGATGGGGCCCAGATACGCAGTATTTT
CASSFRGWGPDTQYF
>TRBD1|TRBV19|.|TRBJ1-4
TGTGCCAGTAGGCGAAGGGGGACAGGGTCAGCAACTAATGAAAAACTGTTTTTT
CASRRRGTGSATNEKLFF